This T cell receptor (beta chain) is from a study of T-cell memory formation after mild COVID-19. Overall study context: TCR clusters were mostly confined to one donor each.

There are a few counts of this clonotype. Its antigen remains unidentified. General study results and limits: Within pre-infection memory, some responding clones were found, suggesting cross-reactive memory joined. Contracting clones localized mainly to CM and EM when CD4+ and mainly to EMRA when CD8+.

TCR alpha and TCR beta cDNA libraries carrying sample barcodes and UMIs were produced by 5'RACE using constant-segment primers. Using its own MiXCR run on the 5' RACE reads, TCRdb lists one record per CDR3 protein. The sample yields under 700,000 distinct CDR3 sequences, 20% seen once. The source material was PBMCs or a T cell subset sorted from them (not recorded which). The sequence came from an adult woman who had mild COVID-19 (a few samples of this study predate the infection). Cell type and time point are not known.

The CDR3 is CASSFLRLAGGYYNEQFF. Here the CDR3 DNA reads TGTGCCAGCAGTTTCCTTAGACTAGCGGGAGGGTATTACAATGAGCAGTTCTTC. This chain uses TRBV3-1 with TRBJ2-1, with 14 bases lining up with TRBD2. V was pared by 6 bases and J by 4 bases, with 11 bases of the junction left unmatched. There are 18 residues in the CDR3. Germline V CDR1 and CDR2: LGHDT, YNNKEL (reference sequence).